These T cell receptor beta chains were read from a single sample in a study of blood T cell repertoires in COVID-19. Assay used: immunoSEQ multiplex PCR; TCRdb lists only in-frame clones, some missing. The sample consists of 90,000 to 120,000 clones, roughly four fifths of them appearing once. Input material: peripheral blood. The source of these receptors is a man in his sixties with acute or convalescent COVID-19. Both conserved end residues are part of each CDR3. The D gene is left open where the match is weak. A clone size is listed for some rows: how often the clone was seen (once, few, many), or a class if it is expanded.

V gene	D gene	clone size	J gene	CDR3 DNA	CDR3 protein
TRBV4-3	TRBD2	.	TRBJ2-1	TGCGCCAGCAGCCTTTCGGGACTAGCGGAAGGTGAGCAGTTCTTC	CASSLSGLAEGEQFF
TRBV4-2	TRBD1	once	TRBJ2-5	TGTGCCAGCAGCCACGGGACAGGGGGATTCGCGGGCCACCAAGAGACCCAGTACTTC	CASSHGTGGFAGHQETQYF
TRBV24-1	.	.	TRBJ2-7	TGTGCCACCAGCCCGACCGGGGTAGGTGGATCCTACGAGCAGTACTTC	CATSPTGVGGSYEQYF
TRBV7-9	TRBD2	.	TRBJ2-1	TGTGCCAGCAGCCCTAGCGGGAGCTCCTACAATGAGCAGTTCTTC	CASSPSGSSYNEQFF
TRBV18	.	few	TRBJ2-1	TGTGCCAGCTCACCTTACAGGGACTCCTACAATGAGCAGTTCTTC	CASSPYRDSYNEQFF
TRBV4-1	.	.	TRBJ1-2	TGCGCCAGCAGCCCTTATTTCGGGTCCTACGGCTACACCTTC	CASSPYFGSYGYTF
TRBV11-2	TRBD1	.	TRBJ2-7	TGTGCCAGCAGCGCAGGGACAGGAGACTACGAGCAGTACTTC	CASSAGTGDYEQYF
TRBV27	.	few	TRBJ2-7	TGTGCCAGCAGTTTATCGCTTTGGGGGGAAAGGAACTACGAGCAGTACTTC	CASSLSLWGERNYEQYF
TRBV19	TRBD1	.	TRBJ1-5	TGTGCCAGTAGTTGGTGGACAGGGCGGTATAGCAATCAGCCCCAGCATTTT	CASSWWTGRYSNQPQHF
TRBV5-4	.	.	TRBJ1-2	TGTGCCAGCAGCTTGGTCGGTGCATTCGGCTACACCTTC	CASSLVGAFGYTF
TRBV5-1	.	.	TRBJ2-6	TGCGCCAGCAGCGTCCAGGACTCTGGGGCCAACGTCCTGACTTTC	CASSVQDSGANVLTF
TRBV18	.	.	TRBJ1-2	TGTGCCAGCTCACCAATTATCCAGGGGACTAACTATGGCTACACCTTC	CASSPIIQGTNYGYTF
TRBV6-4	TRBD1	.	TRBJ2-6	TGTGCCAGCAGTGACTCGATGGGACAGGGTGCTTCAATCAAGACCCCTGGGGCCAACGTCCTGACTTTC	CASSDSMGQGASIKTPGANVLTF
TRBV18	.	.	TRBJ1-6	TGTGCCAGCTCACCACGCGAGGGTTTTGGCGATTCACCCCTCCACTTT	CASSPREGFGDSPLHF
TRBV5-6	.	.	TRBJ1-2	TGTGCCAGCAGCAGCCCGGGACTTTCTAACTATGGCTACACCTTC	CASSSPGLSNYGYTF
TRBV15	.	.	TRBJ2-2	TGTGCCACCAGCTCAAGGACTGGGTCCGGGGAGCTGTTTTTT	CATSSRTGSGELFF
TRBV7-9	.	.	TRBJ2-2	TGTGCCAGCAGCCTCGGGACACACAACACCGGGGAGCTGTTTTTT	CASSLGTHNTGELFF
TRBV5-1	TRBD1	.	TRBJ1-2	TGCGCCAGCAGCGGAGACAGGGGGGGTTTTAACTATGGCTACACCTTC	CASSGDRGGFNYGYTF
TRBV10-1	.	.	TRBJ1-1	TGCGCCAGCAGTGAGTCGGAGGGGTCTGAAGCTTTCTTT	CASSESEGSEAFF
TRBV24-1	.	.	TRBJ1-2	TGTGCCACCAGTGATAACGACAGTCTTGGCTACACCTTC	CATSDNDSLGYTF
TRBV5-1	TRBD1	.	TRBJ2-1	TGCGCCAGCAGCAGCCGGGACAGCCGATACAATGAGCAGTTCTTC	CASSSRDSRYNEQFF
TRBV3-1/TRBV3-2	TRBD1	.	TRBJ1-2	TGTGCCAGCAGCCCTTGGTGGGACAGGGATTCTAACTATGGCTACACCTTC	CASSPWWDRDSNYGYTF
TRBV29-1	TRBD1	.	TRBJ2-7	TGCAGCGTTTTACGAGGACAGGGCCAGTACTTC	CSVLRGQGQYF
TRBV20-1	.	few	TRBJ2-5	TGCAGTGCTAGTCTATCGGCGCGGCAAGAGACCCAGTACTTC	CSASLSARQETQYF
TRBV9	.	.	TRBJ2-7	TGTGCCAGCAGCGTAGAAGGGAGTTACGAGCAGTACTTC	CASSVEGSYEQYF
TRBV7-9	TRBD1	.	TRBJ1-1	TGTGCCAGCCGATGGGACAGCGAGAACACTGAAGCTTTCTTT	CASRWDSENTEAFF
TRBV11-3	.	few	TRBJ1-1	TGTGCCAGCAGCTTAGGGCTGAACACTGAAGCTTTCTTT	CASSLGLNTEAFF
TRBV7-6	.	.	TRBJ1-5	TGTGCCAGCAGCTTGGCACAGGGTAATCAGCCCCAGCATTTT	CASSLAQGNQPQHF
TRBV27	.	.	TRBJ2-1	TGTGCCAGCAGTTTCCCCGCACAGGCGAGCTCCTACAATGAGCAGTTCTTC	CASSFPAQASSYNEQFF
TRBV6-4	TRBD2	.	TRBJ2-1	TGTGCCAGCAGTGACTCGGCTAGCGGGAGTTGGGATGAGCAGTTCTTC	CASSDSASGSWDEQFF
TRBV5-1	TRBD2	.	TRBJ2-2	TGCGCCAGCAGCTTTAGCGGGGTTAACACCGGGGAGCTGTTTTTT	CASSFSGVNTGELFF
TRBV15	.	few	TRBJ2-2	TGTGCCACCAGCAGGGGGGGTTCTTACACCGGGGAGCTGTTTTTT	CATSRGGSYTGELFF
TRBV28	TRBD2	few	TRBJ2-7	TGTGCCAGCAGTTCGCCTGGACTAGCGGGATCCTACGAGCAGTACTTC	CASSSPGLAGSYEQYF
TRBV28	.	.	TRBJ1-4	TGTGCCAGCAGTTCCGCAGACAGGATTGGTGAAAAACTGTTTTTT	CASSSADRIGEKLFF
TRBV24-1	.	.	TRBJ1-2	TGTGCCACCAGTGGCCCAGGACAGTGGGGCGGCTACACCTTC	CATSGPGQWGGYTF
TRBV9	TRBD2	.	TRBJ2-1	TGTGCCAGCAGCGTAGCTACGGGGGGTGAGCAGTTCTTC	CASSVATGGEQFF
TRBV10-3	TRBD1	.	TRBJ2-2	TGTGCCATTTGGGACAGCTCGATCCTCACCGGGGAGCTGTTTTTT	CAIWDSSILTGELFF
TRBV19	TRBD2	.	TRBJ2-1	TGTGCCAGTAGTACTGGACTAGCGGGAGCCTACAATGAGCAGTTCTTC	CASSTGLAGAYNEQFF
TRBV6-5	.	.	TRBJ1-5	TGTGCCAGCAGTTATGGGCAGGGATATGAGTCCCAGCATTTT	CASSYGQGYESQHF
TRBV7-9	TRBD1	.	TRBJ1-4	TGTGCCAGCAGCTCGTTCGGGGACAGGAGAAATGAAAAACTGTTTTTT	CASSSFGDRRNEKLFF
TRBV5-1	TRBD1	.	TRBJ2-7	TGCGCCAGCAGCTCTGACAGGGTCGTAGTCTCAGGGCAGTACTTC	CASSSDRVVVSGQYF
TRBV6-6	.	.	TRBJ1-2	TGTGCCAGCAGTTTCAATCAGGGGCTCAACTATGGCTACACCTTC	CASSFNQGLNYGYTF
TRBV11-3	.	.	TRBJ2-7	TGTGCCAGCAGCCCCCGGGAAGGCTGGGTTTACGAGCAGTACTTC	CASSPREGWVYEQYF
TRBV5-4	.	.	TRBJ2-1	TGTGCCAGCAGCACCCGGGACTCCCCTGAACAGTTCTTC	CASSTRDSPEQFF
TRBV3-1/TRBV3-2	.	.	TRBJ1-1	TGTGCCAGCAGCCAAGCCCAGGGATTCTCGGAAGCTTTCTTT	CASSQAQGFSEAFF
TRBV28	.	.	TRBJ1-1	TGTGCCAGCACTCTGAACACTGAAGCTTTCTTT	CASTLNTEAFF
TRBV19	.	.	TRBJ2-5	TGTGCCAGTAGGCCTGACAGGAACCTAGAGACCCAGTACTTC	CASRPDRNLETQYF
TRBV21-1	.	.	TRBJ1-1	TGTGCCAGCAGCAAAAAGCCCCGGGTTTTCTGCCCCATCATGAACACTGAAGCTTTCTTT	CASSKKPRVFCPIMNTEAFF
TRBV19	TRBD1	.	TRBJ2-7	TGTGCCAGTAGTATCGGGACAGGGTGGTCCTACGAGCAGTACTTC	CASSIGTGWSYEQYF
TRBV30	.	.	TRBJ2-7	TGTGCCTGGAGACGACAGAGCTCCTACGAGCAGTACTTC	CAWRRQSSYEQYF
TRBV28	.	.	TRBJ1-6	TGTGCCAGCAGGCGGGGGGGAGGTAATTCACCCCTCCACTTT	CASRRGGGNSPLHF
TRBV19	.	.	TRBJ2-2	TGTGCCAGTAGTGGGGCGGACAGCTTGGGGACCGGGGAGCTGTTTTTT	CASSGADSLGTGELFF
TRBV28	TRBD1	.	TRBJ2-1	TGTGCCAGCAGCCTGCCGGGACAGGTCAATTCCGGGAAACAGTTCTTC	CASSLPGQVNSGKQFF
TRBV27	TRBD2	.	TRBJ2-7	TGTGCCAGCAGTCTCAATAGCGGGCCCCCCTCCTACGAGCAGTACTTC	CASSLNSGPPSYEQYF
TRBV5-1	TRBD1	.	TRBJ1-6	TGCGCCAGCAGCTTGGGACAGGGGGACTCACCCCTCCACTTT	CASSLGQGDSPLHF
TRBV6-5	TRBD1	.	TRBJ1-5	TGTGCCAGCAGTTTGGGACAGGGCGATCAGCCCCAGCATTTT	CASSLGQGDQPQHF
TRBV15	TRBD1	once	TRBJ2-3	TGTGCCACCAGCAGAGACGGAGGCAGGGGCCCGACAGGGATGACAGATACGCAGTATTTT	CATSRDGGRGPTGMTDTQYF
TRBV28	TRBD1	.	TRBJ1-1	TGTGCCAGCAGTTTGGGATGGACAGGGGGGCGGATTGAAGCTTTCTTT	CASSLGWTGGRIEAFF
TRBV5-4	TRBD2	once	TRBJ2-7	TGTGCCAGCAGCTTGGTTCTAGCGGGAGGGCCGCAGGAGCAGTACTTC	CASSLVLAGGPQEQYF
TRBV21-1	.	once	TRBJ2-1	TGTGCCAGCATCGATCGGACAGGGGGCTACAATGAGCAGTTCTTC	CASIDRTGGYNEQFF